The entry that follows covers one TCR beta chain sequence. Germline values: CDR1 LNHNV, CDR2 YYDKDF (reference sequence). The V gene lost 2 bases and the J gene lost 8 bases, with 24 bases spanning the gap. This CDR3 has 17 residues. The data are from a study of blood T cells in healthy people across ages. A second PCR, run for roughly 7 to 12 cycles, used a sample-barcoded 5' primer plus a J-beta primer mix. TCRdb recomputed calls from the 5' RACE reads with MiXCR, one row per CDR3 protein. In the table there are about 720,000 distinct CDR3 sequences, 20% to 25% of which are singletons. These data are also associated with another study on T cells of mothers and their children. According to that study: The output of TCR recombination is shaped by thymic selection similarly in related and unrelated pairs.

This receptor was taken from a boy aged 10-17 years in good health. The rearrangement joins TRBV15 to TRBJ1-1; D perhaps matches TRBD1 (6 bases). The sequencing sample was made of blood. CDR3: CATSRPYRIGGGSEAFF. CDR3 DNA sequence: TGTGCCACCAGCAGACCTTACAGGATAGGAGGGGGTTCGGAAGCTTTCTTT. Full variable domain (rest looked up from reference TRBV15 and TRBJ1-1): DAMVIQNPRYQVTQFGKPVTLSCSQTLNHNVMYWYQQKSSQAPKLLFHYYDKDFNNEADTPDNFQSRRPNTSFCFLDIRSPGLGDTAMYLCATSRPYRIGGGSEAFFGQGTRLTVV.